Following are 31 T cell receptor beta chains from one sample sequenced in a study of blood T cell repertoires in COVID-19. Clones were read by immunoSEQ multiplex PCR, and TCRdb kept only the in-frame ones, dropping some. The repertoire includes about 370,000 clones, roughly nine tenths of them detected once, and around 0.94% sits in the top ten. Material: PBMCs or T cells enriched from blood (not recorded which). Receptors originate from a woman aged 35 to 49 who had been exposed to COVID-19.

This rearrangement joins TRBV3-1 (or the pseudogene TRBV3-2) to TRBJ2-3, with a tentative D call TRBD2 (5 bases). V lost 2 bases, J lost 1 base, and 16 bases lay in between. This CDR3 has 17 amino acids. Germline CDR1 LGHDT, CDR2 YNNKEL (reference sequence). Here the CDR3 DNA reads TGTGCCAGCAGCCAATTAATCGGTAGCGCCGGCACAGATACGCAGTATTTT. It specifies CASSQLIGSAGTDTQYF.

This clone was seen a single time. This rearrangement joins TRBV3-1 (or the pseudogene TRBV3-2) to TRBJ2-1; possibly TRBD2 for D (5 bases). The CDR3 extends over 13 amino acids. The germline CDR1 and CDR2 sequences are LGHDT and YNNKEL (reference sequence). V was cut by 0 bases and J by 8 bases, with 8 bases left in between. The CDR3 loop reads CASSQDHSDEQFF. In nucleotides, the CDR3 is TGTGCCAGCAGCCAAGATCATAGCGATGAGCAGTTCTTC.

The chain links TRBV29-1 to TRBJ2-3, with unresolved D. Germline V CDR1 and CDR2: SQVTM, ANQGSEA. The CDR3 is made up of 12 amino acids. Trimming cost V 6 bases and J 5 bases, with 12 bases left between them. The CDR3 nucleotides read TGCAGCGTGAACCGAGATGGAGATACGCAGTATTTT. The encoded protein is CSVNRDGDTQYF.

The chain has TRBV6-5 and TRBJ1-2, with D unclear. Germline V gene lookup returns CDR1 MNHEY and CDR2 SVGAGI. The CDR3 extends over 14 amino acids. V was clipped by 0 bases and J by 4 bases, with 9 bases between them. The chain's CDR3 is CASSYSASLYGYTF. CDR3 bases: TGTGCCAGCAGTTACTCTGCAAGCCTCTATGGCTACACCTTC.

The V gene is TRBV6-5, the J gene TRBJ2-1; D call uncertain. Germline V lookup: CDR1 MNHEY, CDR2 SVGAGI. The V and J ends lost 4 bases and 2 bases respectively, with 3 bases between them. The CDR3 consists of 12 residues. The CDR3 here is CASSSAYNEQFF. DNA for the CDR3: TGTGCCAGCAGTTCCGCCTACAATGAGCAGTTCTTC.

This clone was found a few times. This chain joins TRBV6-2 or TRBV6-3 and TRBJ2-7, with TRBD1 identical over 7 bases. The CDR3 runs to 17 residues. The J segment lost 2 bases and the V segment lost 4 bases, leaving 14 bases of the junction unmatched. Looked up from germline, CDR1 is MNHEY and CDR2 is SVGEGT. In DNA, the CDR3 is TGTGCCAGCAGTTCCGACGGTAACGACAGGGCCCCCTACGAGCAGTACTTC. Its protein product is CASSSDGNDRAPYEQYF.

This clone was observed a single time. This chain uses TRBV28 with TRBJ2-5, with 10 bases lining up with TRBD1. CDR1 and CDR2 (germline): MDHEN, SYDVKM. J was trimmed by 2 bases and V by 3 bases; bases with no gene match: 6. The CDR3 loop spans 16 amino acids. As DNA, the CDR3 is TGTGCCAGCAGTTTTATCCCGGACAGGGGGCAAGAGACCCAGTACTTC. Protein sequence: CASSFIPDRGQETQYF.

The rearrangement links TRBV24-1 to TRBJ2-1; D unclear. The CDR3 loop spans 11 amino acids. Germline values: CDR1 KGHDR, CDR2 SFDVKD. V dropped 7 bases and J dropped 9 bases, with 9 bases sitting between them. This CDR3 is CATSGLVEQFF. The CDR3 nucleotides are TGTGCCACCAGCGGTTTAGTTGAGCAGTTCTTC.

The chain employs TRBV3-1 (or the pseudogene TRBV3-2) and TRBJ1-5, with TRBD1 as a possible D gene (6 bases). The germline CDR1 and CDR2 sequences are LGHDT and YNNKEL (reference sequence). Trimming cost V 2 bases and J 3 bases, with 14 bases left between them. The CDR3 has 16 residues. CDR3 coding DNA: TGTGCCAGCAGCCAACGGGGGGGCCCAAACAATCAGCCCCAGCATTTT. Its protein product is CASSQRGGPNNQPQHF.

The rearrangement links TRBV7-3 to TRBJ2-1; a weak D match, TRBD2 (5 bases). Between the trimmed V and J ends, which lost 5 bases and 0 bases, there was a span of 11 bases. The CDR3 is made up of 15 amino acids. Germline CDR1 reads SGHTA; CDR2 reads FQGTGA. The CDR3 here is CASSLSGNSYNEQFF. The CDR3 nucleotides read TGTGCCAGCAGCCTCTCGGGGAACTCCTACAATGAGCAGTTCTTC.

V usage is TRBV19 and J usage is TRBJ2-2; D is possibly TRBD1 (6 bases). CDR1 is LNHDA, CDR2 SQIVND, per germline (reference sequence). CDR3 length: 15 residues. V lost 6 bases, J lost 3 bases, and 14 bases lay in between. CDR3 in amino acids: CASSRRGKDTGELFF. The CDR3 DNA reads TGTGCCAGTAGCCGCAGGGGAAAAGACACCGGGGAGCTGTTTTTT.

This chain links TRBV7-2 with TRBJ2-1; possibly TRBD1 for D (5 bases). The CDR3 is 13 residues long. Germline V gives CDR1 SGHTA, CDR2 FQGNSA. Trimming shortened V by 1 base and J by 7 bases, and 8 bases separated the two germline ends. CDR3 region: CASSLEQANEQFF. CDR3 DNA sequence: TGTGCCAGCAGCTTAGAACAGGCGAATGAGCAGTTCTTC.

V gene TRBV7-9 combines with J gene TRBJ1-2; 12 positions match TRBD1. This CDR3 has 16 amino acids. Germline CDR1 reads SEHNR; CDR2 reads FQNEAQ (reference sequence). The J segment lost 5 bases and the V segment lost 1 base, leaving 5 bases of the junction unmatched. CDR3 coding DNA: TGTGCCAGCAGCTTAGGGCTGGGACAGGGGGCGTATGGCTACACCTTC. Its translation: CASSLGLGQGAYGYTF.

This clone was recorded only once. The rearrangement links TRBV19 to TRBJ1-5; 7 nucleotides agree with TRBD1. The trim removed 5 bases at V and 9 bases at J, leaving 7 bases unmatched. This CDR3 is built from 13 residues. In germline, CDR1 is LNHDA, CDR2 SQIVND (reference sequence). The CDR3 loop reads CASSPTGSPPQHF. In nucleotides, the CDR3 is TGTGCCAGTAGTCCGACAGGGTCTCCGCCCCAGCATTTT.

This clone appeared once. The CDR3 is CASSPSGGAPDTQYF. CDR3 in DNA: TGTGCCAGCTCACCTAGCGGGGGGGCCCCAGATACGCAGTATTTT. The V and J genes are TRBV18 and TRBJ2-3, with 11 nucleotides matching TRBD2. CDR1 and CDR2 from the germline V gene are KGHSH and LQKENI. CDR3 size: 15 residues. Trimming cost V 3 bases and J 4 bases; bases outside gene matches: 3.

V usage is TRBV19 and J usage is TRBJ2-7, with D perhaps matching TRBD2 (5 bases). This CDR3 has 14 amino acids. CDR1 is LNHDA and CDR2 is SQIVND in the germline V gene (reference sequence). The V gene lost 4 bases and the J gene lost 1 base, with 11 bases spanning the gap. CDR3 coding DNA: TGTGCCAGTAGTAAGGTCGGCGGGTCCTACGAGCAGTACTTC. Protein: CASSKVGGSYEQYF.

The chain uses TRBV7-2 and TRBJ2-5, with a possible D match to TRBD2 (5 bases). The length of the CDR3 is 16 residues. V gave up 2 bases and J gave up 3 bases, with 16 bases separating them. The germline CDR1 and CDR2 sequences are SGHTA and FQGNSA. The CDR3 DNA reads TGTGCCAGCAGCTTAACGGGGTCCTCAAACGAAGAGACCCAGTACTTC. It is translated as CASSLTGSSNEETQYF.

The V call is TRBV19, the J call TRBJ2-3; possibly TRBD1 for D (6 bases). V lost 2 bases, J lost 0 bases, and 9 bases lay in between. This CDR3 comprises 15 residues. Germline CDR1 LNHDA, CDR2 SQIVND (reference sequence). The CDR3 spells CASSIYQGSTDTQYF. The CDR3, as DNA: TGTGCCAGTAGTATATACCAGGGGAGCACAGATACGCAGTATTTT.

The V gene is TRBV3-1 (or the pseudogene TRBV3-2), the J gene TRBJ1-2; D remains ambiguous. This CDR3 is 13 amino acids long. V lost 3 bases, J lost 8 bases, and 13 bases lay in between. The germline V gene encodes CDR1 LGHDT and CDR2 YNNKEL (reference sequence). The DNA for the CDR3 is TGTGCCAGCAGCCAGCTCTACGAACGGGGCTACACCTTC. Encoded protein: CASSQLYERGYTF.

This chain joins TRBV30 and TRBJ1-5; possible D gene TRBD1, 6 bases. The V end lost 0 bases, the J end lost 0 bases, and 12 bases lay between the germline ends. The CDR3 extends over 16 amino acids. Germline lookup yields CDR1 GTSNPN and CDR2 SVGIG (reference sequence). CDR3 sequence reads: CAWSVQGVNSNQPQHF. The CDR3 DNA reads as TGTGCCTGGAGTGTACAGGGCGTTAATAGCAATCAGCCCCAGCATTTT. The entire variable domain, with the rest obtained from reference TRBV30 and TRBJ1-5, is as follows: SQTIHQWPATLVQPVGSPLSLECTVEGTSNPNLYWYRQAAGRGLQLLFYSVGIGQISSEVPQNLSASRPQDRQFILSSKKLLLSDSGFYLCAWSVQGVNSNQPQHFGDGTRLSIL.

CDR3 residues: CASRTGQGAGYTF. CDR3 in DNA: TGTGCCAGCAGGACCGGACAGGGAGCTGGCTACACCTTC. The gene calls are TRBV27 and TRBJ1-2; the match to TRBD1 covers 8 bases. The CDR3 contains 13 residues. Trimming removed 6 bases from V and 7 bases from J; junction bases left unmatched: 7. The germline CDR1 and CDR2 sequences are MNHEY and SMNVEV (reference sequence).

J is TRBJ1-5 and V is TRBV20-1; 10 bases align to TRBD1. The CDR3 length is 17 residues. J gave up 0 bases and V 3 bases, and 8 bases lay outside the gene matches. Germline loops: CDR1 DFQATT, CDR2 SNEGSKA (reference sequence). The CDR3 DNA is TGCAGTGCTAGTGTCGGGACAGGGGTTTATAGCAATCAGCCCCAGCATTTT. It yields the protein CSASVGTGVYSNQPQHF.

The CDR3 sequence is CASSDRDGRGYTF. The CDR3 DNA reads TGCGCCAGCAGTGACAGGGACGGGAGAGGCTACACCTTC. The chain is built from TRBV10-1 and TRBJ1-2; TRBD1 might be the D (5 bases). Germline CDR1 and CDR2: WNHNN and SYGVQD (reference sequence). Deletions cut 3 bases from V and 8 bases from J, with 13 bases between. The CDR3 runs to 13 residues.

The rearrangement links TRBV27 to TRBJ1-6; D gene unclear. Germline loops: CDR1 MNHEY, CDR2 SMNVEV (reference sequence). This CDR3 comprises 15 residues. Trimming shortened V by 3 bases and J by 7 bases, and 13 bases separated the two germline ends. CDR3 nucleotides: TGTGCCAGCAGTTTTCGACGGGTTTTAAATTCACCCCTCCACTTT. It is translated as CASSFRRVLNSPLHF.

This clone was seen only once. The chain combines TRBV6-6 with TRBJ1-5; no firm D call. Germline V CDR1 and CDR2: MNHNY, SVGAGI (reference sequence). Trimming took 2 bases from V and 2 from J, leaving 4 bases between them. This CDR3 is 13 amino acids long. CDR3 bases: TGTGCCAGCAGTTACAGCCGCAATCAGCCCCAGCATTTT. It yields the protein CASSYSRNQPQHF.

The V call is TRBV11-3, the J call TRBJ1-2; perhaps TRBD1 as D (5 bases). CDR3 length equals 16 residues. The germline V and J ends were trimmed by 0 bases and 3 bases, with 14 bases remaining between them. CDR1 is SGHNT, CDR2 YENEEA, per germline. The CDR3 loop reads CASSLESWTGDYGYTF. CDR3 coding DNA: TGTGCCAGCAGCTTAGAATCGTGGACGGGGGACTATGGCTACACCTTC.

CDR3: CASSLLDNREGYTF. Here the CDR3 DNA reads TGTGCCAGCAGCCTCCTTGATAACAGGGAGGGCTACACCTTC. The V and J genes are TRBV3-1 (or the pseudogene TRBV3-2) and TRBJ1-2, with a weak D call TRBD1 (6 bases). Trimming removed 4 bases at V and 8 bases at J, with 17 bases between. In germline, CDR1 is LGHDT, CDR2 YNNKEL (reference sequence). This CDR3 is built from 14 residues.

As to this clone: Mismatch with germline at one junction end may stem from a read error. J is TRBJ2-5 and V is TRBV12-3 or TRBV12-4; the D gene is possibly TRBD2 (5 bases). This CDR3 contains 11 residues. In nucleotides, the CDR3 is TGTGCCAGCGGTTTAGGAGGGACCCAGTACTTC. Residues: CASGLGGTQYF.

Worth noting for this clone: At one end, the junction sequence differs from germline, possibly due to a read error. The CDR3 coding sequence is TGTGCTAGCAGCTTAATTCACGGGGAGAACACCGGGGAGCTGTTTTTT. It is translated as CASSLIHGENTGELFF. J is TRBJ2-2 and V is TRBV7-7; perhaps TRBD2 as D (5 bases). The CDR3 extends over 16 amino acids. Germline V CDR1 and CDR2: SSHAT, FNYEAQ (reference sequence).

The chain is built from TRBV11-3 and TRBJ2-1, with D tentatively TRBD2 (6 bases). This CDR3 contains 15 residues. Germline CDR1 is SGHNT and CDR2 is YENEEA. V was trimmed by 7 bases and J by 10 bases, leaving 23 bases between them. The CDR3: CASTPRGHKAGEQFF. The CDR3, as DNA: TGTGCCAGCACCCCCCGGGGCCACAAGGCGGGGGAGCAGTTCTTC.

The CDR3, as DNA: TGTGCCTGGAGGACAGCTCCTAATCAGCCCCAGCATTTT. Translating gives CAWRTAPNQPQHF. The chain uses TRBV30 and TRBJ1-5, with D possibly matching TRBD1 (5 bases). Between the trimmed V and J ends, which lost 3 bases and 4 bases, there was a span of 10 bases. Germline-derived CDR1 and CDR2 are GTSNPN and SVGIG (reference sequence). This CDR3 region has 13 residues.